This T cell receptor (beta chain) was obtained from a study of T cells expressing NK-cell markers. Study conclusions and caveats: Clones of NKG2C+ T cells that had expanded were of unclear HCMV specificity. In a few donors, dominant clonotypes made up about 28.3-60.1% of CD3+CD56-NKG2C+ cells.

TCRdb re-called the 5' RACE reads; every CDR3 protein appears as one record, without DNA. The ten top clones account for around a third, within a sample of some 140,000 distinct CDR3 sequences. The CDR3 runs to 13 residues. Comments on this clonotype: Its antigen is not known.

The specimen was blood T cells: a sorted CD56 or NKG2C T cell subset, CD4+ or CD8+ T cells, or bulk PBMC T cells (not recorded which). This receptor was obtained from a woman aged 50 to 60 in good health. This sequence joins TRBV12-3 or TRBV12-4 and TRBJ2-5. The chain's CDR3 is CASTLWADETQYF.